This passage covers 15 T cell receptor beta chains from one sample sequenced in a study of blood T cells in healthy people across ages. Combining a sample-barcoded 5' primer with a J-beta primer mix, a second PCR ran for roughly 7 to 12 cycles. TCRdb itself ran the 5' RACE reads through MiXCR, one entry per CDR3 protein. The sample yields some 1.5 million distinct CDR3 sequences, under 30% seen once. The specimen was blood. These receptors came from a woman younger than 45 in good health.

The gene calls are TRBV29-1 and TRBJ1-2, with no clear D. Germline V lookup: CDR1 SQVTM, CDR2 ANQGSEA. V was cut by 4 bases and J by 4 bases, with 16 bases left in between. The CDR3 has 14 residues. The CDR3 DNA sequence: TGCAGCGTTGGAGGGTCGACGCTAGGCTATGGCTACACCTTC. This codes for CSVGGSTLGYGYTF.

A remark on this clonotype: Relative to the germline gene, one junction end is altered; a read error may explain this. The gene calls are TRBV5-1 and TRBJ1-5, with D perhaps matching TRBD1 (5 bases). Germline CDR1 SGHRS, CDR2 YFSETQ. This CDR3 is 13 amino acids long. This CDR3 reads CASSFQGNRPQHF. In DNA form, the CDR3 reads TGCGCCAGCAGCTTTCAGGGCAATCGGCCCCAGCATTTT.

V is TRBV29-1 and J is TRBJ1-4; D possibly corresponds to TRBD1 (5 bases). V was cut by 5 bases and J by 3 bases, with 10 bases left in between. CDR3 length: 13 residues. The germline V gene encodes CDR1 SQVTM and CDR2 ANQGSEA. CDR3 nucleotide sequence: TGCAGCGTTATCAGGGAGCCTAATGAAAAACTGTTTTTT. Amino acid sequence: CSVIREPNEKLFF.

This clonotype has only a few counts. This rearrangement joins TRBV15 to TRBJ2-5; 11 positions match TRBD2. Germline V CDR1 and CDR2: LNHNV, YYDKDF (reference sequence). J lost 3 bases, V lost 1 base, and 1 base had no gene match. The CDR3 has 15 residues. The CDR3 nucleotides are TGTGCCACCAGCAGAGGTAGCGGGGGGGAAGAGACCCAGTACTTC. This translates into CATSRGSGGEETQYF.

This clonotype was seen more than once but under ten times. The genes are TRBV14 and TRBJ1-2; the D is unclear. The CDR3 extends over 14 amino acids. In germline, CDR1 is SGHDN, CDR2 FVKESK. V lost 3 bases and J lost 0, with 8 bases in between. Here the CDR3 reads CASSQRRTNYGYTF. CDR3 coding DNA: TGTGCCAGCAGCCAGCGGCGAACTAACTATGGCTACACCTTC.

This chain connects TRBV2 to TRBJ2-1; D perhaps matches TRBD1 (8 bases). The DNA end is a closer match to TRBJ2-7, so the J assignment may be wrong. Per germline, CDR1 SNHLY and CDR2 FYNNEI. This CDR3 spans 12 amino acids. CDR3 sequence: CALRTGRDEQYF. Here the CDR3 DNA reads TGTGCCTTACGGACAGGGAGGGACGAGCAGTACTTC.

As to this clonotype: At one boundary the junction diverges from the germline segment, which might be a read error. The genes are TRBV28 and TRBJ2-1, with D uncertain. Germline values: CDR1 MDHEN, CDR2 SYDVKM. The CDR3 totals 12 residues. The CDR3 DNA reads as TGTGCAAGCAGTGACACCCTTAGTGAGCAGTTCTTC. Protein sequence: CASSDTLSEQFF.

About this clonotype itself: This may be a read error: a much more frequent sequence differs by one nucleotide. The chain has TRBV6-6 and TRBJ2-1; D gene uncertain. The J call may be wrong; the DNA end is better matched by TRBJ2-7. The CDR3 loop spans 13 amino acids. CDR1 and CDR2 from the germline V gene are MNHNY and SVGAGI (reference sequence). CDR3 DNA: TGTGCCAGCAGTTACTCGAAACACAATGAGCAGTACTTC. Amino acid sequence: CASSYSKHNEQYF.

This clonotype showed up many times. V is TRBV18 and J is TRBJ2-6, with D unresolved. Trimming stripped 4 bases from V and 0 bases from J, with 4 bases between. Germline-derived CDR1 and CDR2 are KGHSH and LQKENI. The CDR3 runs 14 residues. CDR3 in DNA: TGTGCCAGCTCACGGGACTCTGGGGCCAACGTCCTGACTTTC. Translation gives CASSRDSGANVLTF.

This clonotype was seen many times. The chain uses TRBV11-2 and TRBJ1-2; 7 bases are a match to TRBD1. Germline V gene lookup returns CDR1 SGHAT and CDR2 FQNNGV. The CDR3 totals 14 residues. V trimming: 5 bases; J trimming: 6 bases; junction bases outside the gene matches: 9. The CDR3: CASSPLARGDGYTF. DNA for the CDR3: TGTGCCAGCAGCCCACTGGCCAGGGGGGATGGCTACACCTTC.

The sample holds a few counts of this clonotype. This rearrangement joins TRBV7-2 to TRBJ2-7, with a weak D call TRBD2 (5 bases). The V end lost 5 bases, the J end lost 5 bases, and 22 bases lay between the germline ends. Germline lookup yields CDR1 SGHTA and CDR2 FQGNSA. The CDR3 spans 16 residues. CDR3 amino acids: CASSAAGVDGGNEQYF. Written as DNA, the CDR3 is TGTGCCAGCAGCGCAGCCGGGGTAGACGGCGGAAACGAGCAGTACTTC.

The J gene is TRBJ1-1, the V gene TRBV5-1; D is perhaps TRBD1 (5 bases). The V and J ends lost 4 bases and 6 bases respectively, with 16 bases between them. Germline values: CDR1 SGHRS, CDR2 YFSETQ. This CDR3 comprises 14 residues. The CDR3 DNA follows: TGCGCCAGCAGCCGGGGGGGTAGGGGCCCTGAAGCTTTCTTT. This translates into CASSRGGRGPEAFF.

This chain's CDR3 is CASSLSSLAGGGGETQYF. In DNA form, the CDR3 reads TGTGCCAGCAGCTTAAGTTCCCTAGCGGGAGGAGGGGGGGAGACCCAGTACTTC. The chain combines TRBV7-2 with TRBJ2-5, with 11 nucleotides matching TRBD2. Germline V CDR1 and CDR2: SGHTA, FQGNSA. The CDR3 contains 18 residues. The J segment lost 5 bases and the V segment lost 2 bases, leaving 13 bases of the junction unmatched.

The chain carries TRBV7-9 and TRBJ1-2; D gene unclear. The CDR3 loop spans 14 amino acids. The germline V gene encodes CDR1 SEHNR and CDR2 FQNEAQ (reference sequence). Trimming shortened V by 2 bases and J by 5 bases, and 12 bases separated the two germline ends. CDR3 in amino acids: CASSLTQASYGYTF. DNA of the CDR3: TGTGCCAGCAGCTTAACCCAGGCCTCTTATGGCTACACCTTC.

In DNA, the CDR3 is TGTGCCAGTAGAAGAGATGGGGTTTTCGGAGGCTACACCTTC. Its protein product is CASRRDGVFGGYTF. V usage is TRBV7-2 and J usage is TRBJ1-2; D is unclear. The germline V and J ends were trimmed by 9 bases and 8 bases, with 22 bases remaining between them. Germline V CDR1 and CDR2: SGHTA, FQGNSA. The CDR3 covers 14 residues.